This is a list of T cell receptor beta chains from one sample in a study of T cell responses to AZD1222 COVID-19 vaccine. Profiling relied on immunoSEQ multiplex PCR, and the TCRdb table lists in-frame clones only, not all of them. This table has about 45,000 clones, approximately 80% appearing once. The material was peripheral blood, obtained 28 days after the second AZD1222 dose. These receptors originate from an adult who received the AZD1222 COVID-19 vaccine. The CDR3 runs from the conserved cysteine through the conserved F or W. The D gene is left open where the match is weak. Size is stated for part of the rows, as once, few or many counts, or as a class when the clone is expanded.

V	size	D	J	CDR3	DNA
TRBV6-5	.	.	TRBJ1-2	CASSYSFKIQSYGYTF	TGTGCCAGCAGTTACTCGTTTAAGATACAGTCGTATGGCTACACCTTC
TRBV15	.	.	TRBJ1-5	CATSRDWGRQPQHF	TGTGCCACCAGCAGAGATTGGGGGAGGCAGCCCCAGCATTTT
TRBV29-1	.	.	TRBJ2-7	CSVELRDWQYF	TGCAGCGTTGAGTTGCGCGACTGGCAGTACTTC
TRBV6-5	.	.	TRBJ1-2	CASRGVSYGYTF	TGTGCCAGCAGGGGGGTCTCCTATGGCTACACCTTC
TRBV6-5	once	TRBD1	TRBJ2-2	CASSPQGASGELFF	TGTGCCAGCAGCCCACAGGGGGCAAGCGGGGAGCTGTTTTTT
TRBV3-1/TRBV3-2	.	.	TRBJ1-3	CASSRGTDPNTIYF	TGTGCCAGCAGCCGTGGGACGGATCCTAACACCATATATTTT
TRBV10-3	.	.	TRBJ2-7	CAISLTKGGVVDEQYF	TGTGCCATCAGCCTTACTAAGGGGGGCGTCGTCGACGAGCAGTACTTC
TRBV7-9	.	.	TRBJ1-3	CASSLGPGFSSGNTIYF	TGTGCCAGCAGCTTAGGACCGGGCTTTAGCTCTGGAAACACCATATATTTT
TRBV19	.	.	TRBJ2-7	CASSIYGQPYEQYF	TGTGCCAGTAGTATCTATGGACAGCCCTACGAGCAGTACTTC
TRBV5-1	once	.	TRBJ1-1	CASSLTGGHTEAFF	TGCGCCAGCAGCTTGACAGGTGGTCACACTGAAGCTTTCTTT
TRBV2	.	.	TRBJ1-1	CASSHGDPTEAFF	TGTGCCAGCAGCCATGGGGACCCCACTGAAGCTTTCTTT
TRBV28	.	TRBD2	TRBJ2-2	CASSPLGGGVNTGELFF	TGTGCCAGCAGTCCCCTGGGCGGGGGGGTGAACACCGGGGAGCTGTTTTTT
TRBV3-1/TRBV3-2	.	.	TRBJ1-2	CASSQDSVPGIYGYTF	TGTGCCAGCAGCCAAGATTCGGTGCCAGGTATCTATGGCTACACCTTC
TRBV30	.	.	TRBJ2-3	CAWKGDGTDTQYF	TGTGCCTGGAAGGGGGACGGGACAGATACGCAGTATTTT
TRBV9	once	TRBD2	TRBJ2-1	CASSVAGGYREDCEQFF	TGTGCCAGCAGCGTGGCCGGGGGGTATCGTGAAGATTGTGAGCAGTTCTTC
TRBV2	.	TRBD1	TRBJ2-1	CASIEQGEHNEQFF	TGTGCCAGCATTGAACAGGGGGAGCACAATGAGCAGTTCTTC
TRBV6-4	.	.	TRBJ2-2	CASKLAANTGELFF	TGTGCCAGCAAGTTAGCGGCGAACACCGGGGAGCTGTTTTTT
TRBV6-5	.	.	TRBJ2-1	CASSSTGLGDEQFF	TGTGCCAGCAGTAGTACAGGGTTGGGAGATGAGCAGTTCTTC